Shown below are 19 T cell receptor beta chains from a single sample sequenced in a study of shared clonotypes between healthy human individuals. Profiling relied on immunoSEQ multiplex PCR, and the TCRdb table lists in-frame clones only, not all of them. This sample has millions of clones, with more than 80% found just once. Sequencing was carried out using naive CD4+ T cells sorted from blood. Subset specified: CD45RA+ positively selected. The receptors originated from a man between 18 and 29 years old in good health.

The chain carries TRBV11-2 and TRBJ2-5, with D perhaps matching TRBD1 (6 bases). CDR1 is SGHAT and CDR2 is FQNNGV in the germline V gene. CDR3 length: 15 amino acids. The germline V and J ends were trimmed by 5 bases and 4 bases, with 17 bases remaining between them. The CDR3 protein is CASSPTPTGSETQYF. In nucleotides, the CDR3 is TGTGCCAGCAGCCCTACGCCGACAGGTTCAGAGACCCAGTACTTC. The full variable domain, its missing parts supplied by reference TRBV11-2 and TRBJ2-5, is EAGVAQSPRYKIIEKRQSVAFWCNPISGHATLYWYQQILGQGPKLLIQFQNNGVVDDSQLPKDRFSAERLKGVDSTLKIQPAKLEDSAVYLCASSPTPTGSETQYFGPGTRLLVL.

This chain uses TRBV28 with TRBJ1-2; the D gene is possibly TRBD1 (5 bases). The V gene lost 6 bases and the J gene lost 1 base, with 9 bases spanning the gap. The CDR3 is 13 amino acids. The germline CDR1 and CDR2 sequences are MDHEN and SYDVKM. DNA of the CDR3: TGTGCCAGCAGGTACGACAGTAACTATGGCTACACCTTC. Translation: CASRYDSNYGYTF.

The gene calls are TRBV5-1 and TRBJ1-6; 11 nucleotides align to TRBD1. V trimming: 0 bases; J trimming: 8 bases; junction bases outside the gene matches: 4. CDR1 is SGHRS and CDR2 is YFSETQ in the germline V gene. This CDR3 is built from 16 residues. This chain's CDR3 is CASSLGTGGAYSPLHF. The CDR3 DNA reads as TGCGCCAGCAGCTTGGGGACAGGGGGCGCCTATTCACCCCTCCACTTT.

V gene TRBV6-6 combines with J gene TRBJ2-2; TRBD2 aligns across 12 bases. Trimming at V came to 6 bases and at J to 6 bases, leaving 5 bases not matched to a gene. The germline CDR1 and CDR2 sequences are MNHNY and SVGAGI (reference sequence). CDR3 size: 15 residues. The DNA of the CDR3 is TGTGCCAGCAGCCAAAGGACTAGCGGGGCCGGGGAGCTGTTTTTT. Protein product: CASSQRTSGAGELFF.

The chain employs TRBV5-4 and TRBJ2-5; D uncertain. The CDR3 runs 16 residues. V shed 0 bases and J shed 3 bases, with 15 bases lying between them. Germline V gene data show CDR1 as SGHNT and CDR2 as YYREEE (reference sequence). CDR3 nucleotides: TGTGCCAGCAGCTTGGGCAACCCGGGTGTCGAAGAGACCCAGTACTTC. This sequence encodes CASSLGNPGVEETQYF.

The rearrangement links TRBV7-8 to TRBJ2-5, with D perhaps TRBD2 (6 bases). The CDR3 has 16 amino acids. CDR1 and CDR2 (germline): SGHVS, FQNEAQ. The V gene lost 5 bases and the J gene lost 5 bases, with 21 bases spanning the gap. The CDR3 region is CASSHSAGNPRETQYF. The CDR3 nucleotides read TGTGCCAGCAGCCACTCTGCGGGGAACCCCCGGGAGACCCAGTACTTC.

The V gene is TRBV10-3, the J gene TRBJ2-7, with D maybe TRBD2 (5 bases). Trimming stripped 6 bases from V and 6 bases from J, with 15 bases between. Germline CDR1 ENHRY, CDR2 SYGVKD. This CDR3 is 13 amino acids long. The chain's CDR3 is CAISREPGSEQYF. CDR3 sequence (DNA): TGTGCCATCAGCCGCGAACCGGGATCCGAGCAGTACTTC.

The V call is TRBV25-1, the J call TRBJ2-3; 10 bases align to TRBD2. Unmatched junction bases numbered 1, after V lost 6 bases and J lost 4 bases. Germline V gene lookup returns CDR1 MGHDK and CDR2 SYGVNS. The CDR3 is made up of 13 amino acids. DNA for the CDR3: TGTGCCAGCAGCGGACTAGCGGCAGATACGCAGTATTTT. The encoded protein is CASSGLAADTQYF.

The chain is built from TRBV6-4 and TRBJ2-2; no definite D call. Germline V gene lookup returns CDR1 MRHNA and CDR2 SNTAGT. This CDR3 contains 14 residues. The ends were cut back, 9 bases at V and 0 bases at J, with 11 bases in the middle. In DNA form, the CDR3 reads TGTGCCAGTAGGGAATACCCGAACACCGGGGAGCTGTTTTTT. The encoded protein is CASREYPNTGELFF.

The rearrangement joins TRBV7-9 to TRBJ2-3; a possible D gene is TRBD2 (6 bases). Germline V gives CDR1 SEHNR, CDR2 FQNEAQ (reference sequence). The CDR3 runs 16 residues. V was shortened by 1 base and J by 0 bases, with 11 bases between the two germline ends. CDR3 sequence: CASSLDRLASTDTQYF. CDR3 in DNA: TGTGCCAGCAGCTTAGATCGGCTAGCGAGCACAGATACGCAGTATTTT.

This chain uses TRBV4-2 with TRBJ2-3; 11 bases align to TRBD2. The CDR3 runs to 17 residues. V gave up 1 base and J gave up 3 bases; unmatched junction bases: 6. Germline V gene data show CDR1 as LGHNA and CDR2 as YNFKEQ. In DNA form, the CDR3 reads TGTGCCAGCAGCCAAGGAATGACTAGCGGGAAAACAGATACGCAGTATTTT. Its protein product is CASSQGMTSGKTDTQYF.

This rearrangement joins TRBV18 to TRBJ2-2; D possibly corresponds to TRBD1 (5 bases). V was pared by 6 bases and J by 0 bases, with 23 bases between. The CDR3 sequence is 19 residues long. Germline V gene data show CDR1 as KGHSH and CDR2 as LQKENI. CDR3 in amino acids: CASSPRVVGVQPNTGELFF. In DNA, the CDR3 is TGTGCCAGCTCCCCCAGGGTAGTCGGCGTTCAACCGAACACCGGGGAGCTGTTTTTT.

The chain couples TRBV6-5 to TRBJ2-2; D possibly matches TRBD1 or TRBD2 (5 bases each). The ends were cut back, 8 bases at V and 4 bases at J, with 17 bases in the middle. The CDR3 contains 15 residues. Germline assignment: CDR1 MNHEY and CDR2 SVGAGI. The CDR3 nucleotides are TGTGCCAGCTCGGGGCAGGGATCCTCCACCGGGGAGCTGTTTTTT. Translated: CASSGQGSSTGELFF.

This chain links TRBV10-3 with TRBJ2-7; D is unresolved. V was clipped by 8 bases and J by 3 bases, with 14 bases between them. This CDR3 spans 13 amino acids. Germline V gene data show CDR1 as ENHRY and CDR2 as SYGVKD. In DNA, the CDR3 is TGTGCCATCGGGCGACTGAGCGACTACGAGCAGTACTTC. This encodes CAIGRLSDYEQYF.

The table lists this clone with a count of one. V is TRBV2 and J is TRBJ2-5; maybe TRBD2 (6 bases). The CDR3 loop spans 15 amino acids. Trimming took off 8 bases at V and 3 bases at J, with 19 bases between the two ends. Germline-derived CDR1 and CDR2 are SNHLY and FYNNEI. The CDR3 sequence is CASQLTGVRKETQYF. The CDR3 nucleotides read TGTGCCAGCCAATTAACGGGAGTTCGAAAAGAGACCCAGTACTTC.

The chain has TRBV6-1 and TRBJ1-3; tentative D call: TRBD1 (5 bases). The CDR3 covers 16 residues. Trimming took 3 bases from V and 0 from J, leaving 12 bases between them. Per germline, CDR1 MNHNS and CDR2 SASEGT. The CDR3 here is CASSDPGAYSGNTIYF. The CDR3, as DNA: TGTGCCAGCAGTGACCCTGGGGCGTACTCTGGAAACACCATATATTTT.

The chain recombines TRBV5-1 with TRBJ1-1; perhaps TRBD1 as D (6 bases). Trimming left V 1 base short and J 4 bases short, with 11 bases between. The CDR3 runs to 14 residues. Germline V gene sequence: CDR1 SGHRS, CDR2 YFSETQ. This CDR3 reads CASSLLGAGTEAFF. The CDR3 bases are TGCGCCAGCAGCTTGTTGGGGGCGGGCACTGAAGCTTTCTTT.

The chain couples TRBV2 to TRBJ2-3; 10 positions match TRBD2. V shed 2 bases and J 5 bases; nucleotides not matched to a gene: 10. CDR1 SNHLY and CDR2 FYNNEI come from the germline V gene. CDR3 size: 17 residues. In DNA form, the CDR3 reads TGTGCCAGCAGTGAAACTAGCGGGACACTAATAGGAGATACGCAGTATTTT. Amino acid sequence: CASSETSGTLIGDTQYF.

The chain couples TRBV20-1 to TRBJ2-1; no reliable D call. This CDR3 has 11 residues. Germline-derived CDR1 and CDR2 are DFQATT and SNEGSKA (reference sequence). V was clipped by 1 base and J by 8 bases, with 6 bases between them. This chain's CDR3 is CSARVRYEQFF. In DNA, the CDR3 is TGCAGTGCTAGAGTTAGATATGAGCAGTTCTTC.